Shown below are 5 T cell receptor beta chains from a single sample sequenced in a study of cytomegalovirus exposure and HLA in healthy donors. 60 Vbeta and 13 Jbeta primers were used in PCR. The method was immunoSEQ multiplex PCR; TCRdb's version includes in-frame clones alone and lacks a portion of them. The sample lists roughly 90,000 clones; roughly 75% were seen once. Sequenced material: PBMCs. The receptors shown here come from a man aged 25 to 40 in good health and CMV-seronegative.

The V and J genes are TRBV6-5 and TRBJ2-7; no clear D gene. Germline CDR1 reads MNHEY; CDR2 reads SVGAGI. The CDR3 extends over 13 amino acids. V lost 2 bases and J lost 3, with 8 bases in between. The CDR3: CASSYTPVYEQYF. As DNA, the CDR3 is TGTGCCAGCAGTTACACGCCGGTCTACGAGCAGTACTTC.

This chain joins TRBV4-2 and TRBJ2-6, with 10 nucleotides matching TRBD1. The CDR3 runs to 18 residues. After removal of 3 bases from V and 2 bases from J, the junction contained 7 bases not matched to a gene. CDR1 and CDR2 (germline): LGHNA, YNFKEQ. The CDR3 DNA reads as TGTGCCAGCAGCCAGGTAAGGACAGGGGGTGCTGGGGCCAACGTCCTGACTTTC. It yields the protein CASSQVRTGGAGANVLTF.

The J gene is TRBJ1-6, the V gene TRBV7-2; D gene uncertain. This CDR3 comprises 14 residues. Germline loops: CDR1 SGHTA, CDR2 FQGNSA. Deletions cut 1 base from V and 5 bases from J, with 6 bases between. Here the CDR3 DNA reads TGTGCCAGCAGCTTAGATTTCAATAATTCACCCCTCCACTTT. Translated, it gives CASSLDFNNSPLHF. Supplemented by reference TRBV7-2 and TRBJ1-6, the full variable domain reads GAGVSQSPSNKVTEKGKDVELRCDPISGHTALYWYRQSLGQGLEFLIYFQGNSAPDKSGLPSDRFSAERTGGSVSTLTIQRTQQEDSAVYLCASSLDFNNSPLHFGNGTRLTVT.

The chain recombines TRBV7-3 with TRBJ1-2, with D possibly matching TRBD1 (5 bases). V was trimmed by 5 bases and J by 4 bases, leaving 14 bases between them. CDR3 length: 14 amino acids. Germline CDR1 SGHTA, CDR2 FQGTGA. The CDR3 coding sequence is TGTGCCAGCAGCGCAAGCGGGACCTCCTATGGCTACACCTTC. Translating it yields CASSASGTSYGYTF.

J is TRBJ1-2 and V is TRBV7-9; D not certain. CDR1 is SEHNR and CDR2 is FQNEAQ in the germline V gene (reference sequence). Trimming stripped 4 bases from V and 5 bases from J, with 23 bases between. The CDR3 sequence is 17 residues long. The CDR3 region has the DNA TGTGCCAGCAGCTCCGCCCTAGCTAGGATCCTTTCTTATGGCTACACCTTC. Its translation: CASSSALARILSYGYTF.